What follows is one T cell receptor beta chain and its context. What it binds is not known. This sample is drawn from a study of immune evolution from preneoplasia to lung adenocarcinoma. Overall study results and limits: Top clone frequencies peaked in normal lung, apparently declining through invasive adenocarcinoma. Later-stage lesions seemingly showed higher T cell density and diversity than normal lung.

Measured with immunoSEQ multiplex PCR; TCRdb has only the in-frame clones, and not every one. Of 3,000 to 4,000 clones listed, about three quarters are singletons. Trimming left V 3 bases short and J 0 bases short, with 7 bases between. CDR3 length: 14 residues. CDR1 SGHVS and CDR2 FQNEAQ come from the germline V gene. Patients had resection in Japan or China between about 2014 and 2018. H&E slides confirmed each diagnosis, reviewed by two pathologists independently. This sequence joins TRBV7-8 and TRBJ2-3; the D is unclear. The sequence came from a person in their 70s with lung adenocarcinoma. The sequenced sample was FFPE atypical adenomatous hyperplasia tissue from the lung. Documented subset: atypical adenomatous hyperplasia (AAH), lung preneoplasia. CDR3: CASSLVESTDTQYF. Written as DNA, the CDR3 is TGTGCCAGCAGCTTGGTGGAGAGCACAGATACGCAGTATTTT.